Following are 11 T cell receptor beta chains from one sample sequenced in a study of blood T cell repertoires in COVID-19. Assay: immunoSEQ multiplex PCR; the TCRdb copy retains only in-frame clones and omits some. Of about 130,000 clones listed, roughly 72% were seen once; the top ten hold roughly 10%. Sample: peripheral blood. Source of these receptors: a human donor in a cohort sampled during active COVID-19.

The J gene is TRBJ1-1, the V gene TRBV6-6, with TRBD1 matching 12 bases. CDR1 is MNHNY, CDR2 SVGAGI, per germline (reference sequence). J gave up 5 bases and V 5 bases, and 15 bases lay outside the gene matches. This CDR3 has 18 residues. CDR3 DNA: TGTGCCAGCAGTCGACGGAGCGGGACAGGGGGCGCGAGGACTGAAGCTTTCTTT. Translating it yields CASSRRSGTGGARTEAFF.

The chain couples TRBV13 to TRBJ2-7; D is ambiguous. In germline, CDR1 is PRHDT, CDR2 FYEKMQ (reference sequence). The CDR3 has 13 amino acids. V lost 0 bases and J 4 bases, leaving 7 bases between the germline ends. The CDR3 bases are TGTGCCAGCAGCTTAGGGTTCGAGTACGAGCAGTACTTC. Amino acid sequence: CASSLGFEYEQYF.

The V gene is TRBV12-3 or TRBV12-4, the J gene TRBJ2-7; the D gene is possibly TRBD2 (5 bases). The germline V and J ends were trimmed by 3 bases and 6 bases, with 12 bases remaining between them. This CDR3 comprises 13 residues. Written as DNA, the CDR3 is TGTGCCAGCAGTTTCGGGGAGACGGGCGAGCAGTACTTC. Its protein product is CASSFGETGEQYF.

This clone was seen once. The chain carries TRBV6-5 and TRBJ1-2; D might be TRBD1 (6 bases). The CDR3 spans 15 residues. Per the germline V gene, CDR1 is MNHEY and CDR2 is SVGAGI. The V and J ends lost 3 bases and 1 base respectively, with 12 bases between them. CDR3 residues: CASSYETGSNYGYTF. The DNA of the CDR3 is TGTGCCAGCAGTTATGAAACAGGGAGTAACTATGGCTACACCTTC.

The V gene is TRBV11-2, the J gene TRBJ1-1, with 7 positions matching TRBD1. This CDR3 region has 14 residues. Germline CDR1 and CDR2: SGHAT and FQNNGV. J was trimmed by 1 base and V by 5 bases; bases with no gene match: 4. CDR3 bases: TGTGCCAGCAGCCCGGGACAGAAGAACACTGAAGCTTTCTTT. This codes for CASSPGQKNTEAFF.

The V call is TRBV5-1, the J call TRBJ1-2, with 7 bases fitting TRBD1. CDR1 is SGHRS, CDR2 YFSETQ, per germline. The CDR3 contains 14 residues. V was pared by 4 bases and J by 5 bases, with 8 bases of the junction left unmatched. CDR3 DNA sequence: TGCGCCAGCAGCCAACAGGGGTCTGAGTATGGCTACACCTTC. This translates into CASSQQGSEYGYTF. Based on the CDR3 plus reference TRBV5-1 and TRBJ1-2, the full variable domain is KAGVTQTPRYLIKTRGQQVTLSCSPISGHRSVSWYQQTPGQGLQFLFEYFSETQRNKGNFPGRFSGRQFSNSRSEMNVSTLELGDSALYLCASSQQGSEYGYTFGSGTRLTVV.

The chain is built from TRBV10-1 and TRBJ2-2; D is perhaps TRBD1 (6 bases). V lost 8 bases and J lost 2, with 9 bases in between. This CDR3 is 13 amino acids long. CDR1 is WNHNN, CDR2 SYGVQD, per germline (reference sequence). DNA of the CDR3: TGCGCCAGCCGGGACACCAACACCGGGGAGCTGTTTTTT. As protein: CASRDTNTGELFF.

This sequence joins TRBV7-8 and TRBJ2-2; no firm D call. This CDR3 contains 15 residues. The V gene's germline CDR1 is SGHVS and CDR2 FQNEAQ. V lost 1 base and J lost 0, with 6 bases in between. CDR3 sequence reads: CASSLGATNTGELFF. The CDR3 DNA is TGTGCCAGCAGCTTAGGAGCAACGAACACCGGGGAGCTGTTTTTT.

The chain carries TRBV7-9 and TRBJ1-1, with 9 bases lining up with TRBD1. Germline V gene sequence: CDR1 SEHNR, CDR2 FQNEAQ (reference sequence). CDR3 size: 15 residues. J gave up 4 bases and V 5 bases, and 8 bases lay outside the gene matches. The CDR3 protein is CASSRGTGGLTEAFF. CDR3 coding DNA: TGTGCCAGCAGCCGTGGTACAGGGGGCCTCACTGAAGCTTTCTTT.

The rearrangement uses TRBV4-1 and TRBJ2-7, with 9 bases aligning to TRBD2. V lost 0 bases, J lost 4 bases, and 7 bases stayed unmatched. Germline CDR1 is MGHRA and CDR2 is YSYEKL. This CDR3 comprises 16 residues. The DNA of the CDR3 is TGCGCCAGCAGCCAAGATATTTGGGGACTAGCTTACGAGCAGTACTTC. This encodes CASSQDIWGLAYEQYF.

As concerns this clone: Distinct nucleotide sequences in the sample also encode this CDR3. V is TRBV7-9 and J is TRBJ1-1; TRBD1 aligns across 9 bases. CDR3 length equals 15 residues. J lost 0 bases, V lost 5 bases, and 4 bases had no gene match. Germline CDR1 and CDR2: SEHNR and FQNEAQ (reference sequence). CDR3 protein: CASSPGQGMNTEAFF. DNA of the CDR3: TGTGCCAGCAGCCCAGGACAGGGGATGAACACTGAAGCTTTCTTT.